The present TCR beta chain was sequenced within a study of blood T cells in healthy people across ages. Germline V gives CDR1 ENHRY, CDR2 SYGVKD. V was clipped by 11 bases and J by 4 bases; unmatched bases: 10. This CDR3 is 13 amino acids long. The sample holds many counts of this clonotype. The second PCR ran about 6 to 11 cycles with a sample-barcoded 5' primer and J-beta primers. TCRdb re-derived calls from the 5' RACE reads in MiXCR, one entry per CDR3 protein. The table records about 1,800,000 distinct CDR3 sequences, roughly 30% of them present only once. The V and J genes are TRBV10-3 and TRBJ2-7; 8 nucleotides line up with TRBD1. This TCR was sampled from a woman aged 25-40 years in good health. The sample consisted of blood. CDR3 residues: CASQDRDGYEQYF. CDR3 DNA sequence: TGTGCCTCCCAGGACAGGGACGGGTACGAGCAGTACTTC.